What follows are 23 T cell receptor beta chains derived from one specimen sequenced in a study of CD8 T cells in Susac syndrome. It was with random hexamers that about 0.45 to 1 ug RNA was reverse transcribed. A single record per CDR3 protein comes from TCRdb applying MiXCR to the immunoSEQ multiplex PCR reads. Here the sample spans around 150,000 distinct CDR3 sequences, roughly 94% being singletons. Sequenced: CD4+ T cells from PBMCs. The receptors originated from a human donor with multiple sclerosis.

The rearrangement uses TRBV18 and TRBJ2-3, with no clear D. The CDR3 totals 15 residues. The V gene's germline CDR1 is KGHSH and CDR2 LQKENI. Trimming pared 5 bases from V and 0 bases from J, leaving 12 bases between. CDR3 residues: CASSSTVTSTDTQYF. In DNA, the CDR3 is TGTGCCAGCTCATCGACTGTCACCAGCACAGATACGCAGTATTTT.

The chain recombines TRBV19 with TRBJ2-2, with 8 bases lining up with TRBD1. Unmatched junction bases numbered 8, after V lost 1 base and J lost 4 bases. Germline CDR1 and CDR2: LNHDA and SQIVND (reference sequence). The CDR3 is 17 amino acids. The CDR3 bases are TGTGCCAGTAGTATAGGATCTACAGGGGGATTCACCGGGGAGCTGTTTTTT. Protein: CASSIGSTGGFTGELFF.

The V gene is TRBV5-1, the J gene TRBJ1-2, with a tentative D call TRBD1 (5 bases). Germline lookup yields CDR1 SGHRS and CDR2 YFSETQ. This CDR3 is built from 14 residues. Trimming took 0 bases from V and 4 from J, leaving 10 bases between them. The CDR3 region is CASSLVRGSYGYTF. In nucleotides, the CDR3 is TGCGCCAGCAGCTTGGTGAGGGGATCCTATGGCTACACCTTC.

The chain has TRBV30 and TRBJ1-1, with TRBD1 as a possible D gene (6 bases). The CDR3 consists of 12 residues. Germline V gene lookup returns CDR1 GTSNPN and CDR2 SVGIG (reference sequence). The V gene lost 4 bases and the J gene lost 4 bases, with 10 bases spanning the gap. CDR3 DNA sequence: TGTGCCTGGATAGGCAGGGGCACTGAAGCTTTCTTT. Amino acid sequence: CAWIGRGTEAFF.

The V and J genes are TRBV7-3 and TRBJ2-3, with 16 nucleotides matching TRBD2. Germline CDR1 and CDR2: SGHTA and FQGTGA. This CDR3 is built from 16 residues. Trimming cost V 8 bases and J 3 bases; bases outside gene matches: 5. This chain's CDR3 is CASSGGLAGGTDTQYF. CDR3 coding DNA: TGTGCCAGCTCCGGGGGACTAGCGGGAGGGACAGATACGCAGTATTTT. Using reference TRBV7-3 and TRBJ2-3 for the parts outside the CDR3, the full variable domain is GAGVSQTPSNKVTEKGKYVELRCDPISGHTALYWYRQSLGQGPEFLIYFQGTGAADDSGLPNDRFFAVRPEGSVSTLKIQRTERGDSAVYLCASSGGLAGGTDTQYFGPGTRLTVL.

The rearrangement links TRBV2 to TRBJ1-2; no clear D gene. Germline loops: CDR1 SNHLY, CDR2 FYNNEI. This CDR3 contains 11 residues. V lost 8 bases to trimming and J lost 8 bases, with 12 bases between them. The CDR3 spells CASGYRGGYTF. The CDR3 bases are TGTGCCAGCGGTTACAGAGGAGGCTACACCTTC. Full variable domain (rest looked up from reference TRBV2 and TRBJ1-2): EPEVTQTPSHQVTQMGQEVILRCVPISNHLYFYWYRQILGQKVEFLVSFYNNEISEKSEIFDDQFSVERPDGSNFTLKIRSTKLEDSAMYFCASGYRGGYTFGSGTRLTVV.

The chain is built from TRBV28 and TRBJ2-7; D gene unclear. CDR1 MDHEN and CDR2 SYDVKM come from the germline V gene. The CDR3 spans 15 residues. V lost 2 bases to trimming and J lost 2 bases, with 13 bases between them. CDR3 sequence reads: CASSLVQISPYEQYF. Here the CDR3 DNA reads TGTGCCAGCAGTTTAGTGCAGATCTCCCCCTACGAGCAGTACTTC.

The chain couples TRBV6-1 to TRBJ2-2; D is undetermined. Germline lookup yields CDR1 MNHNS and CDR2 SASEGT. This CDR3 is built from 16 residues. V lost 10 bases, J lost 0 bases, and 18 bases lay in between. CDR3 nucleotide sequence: TGTGCCACCGGAGACTCAGGCGGAGCGAACACCGGGGAGCTGTTTTTT. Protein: CATGDSGGANTGELFF.

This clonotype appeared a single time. The CDR3 DNA is TGTGCCAGCAGTGAGTCAGTTACCTATCATACCCAGCATTTT. As protein: CASSESVTYHTQHF. V usage is TRBV2 and J usage is TRBJ1-5, with D hard to call. Trimming pared 3 bases from V and 11 bases from J, leaving 17 bases between. The CDR3 has 14 amino acids. Germline lookup yields CDR1 SNHLY and CDR2 FYNNEI.

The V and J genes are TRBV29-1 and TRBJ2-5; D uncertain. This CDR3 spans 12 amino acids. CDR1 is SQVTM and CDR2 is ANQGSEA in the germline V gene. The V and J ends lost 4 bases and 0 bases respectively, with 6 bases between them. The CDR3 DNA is TGCAGCGTTGGAACATACCAAGAGACCCAGTACTTC. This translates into CSVGTYQETQYF.

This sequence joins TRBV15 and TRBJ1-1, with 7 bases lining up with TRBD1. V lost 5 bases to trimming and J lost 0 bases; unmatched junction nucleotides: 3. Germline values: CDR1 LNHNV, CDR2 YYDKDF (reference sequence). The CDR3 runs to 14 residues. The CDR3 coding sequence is TGTGCCACCAGCGTGGGACAGCTGAACACTGAAGCTTTCTTT. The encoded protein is CATSVGQLNTEAFF.

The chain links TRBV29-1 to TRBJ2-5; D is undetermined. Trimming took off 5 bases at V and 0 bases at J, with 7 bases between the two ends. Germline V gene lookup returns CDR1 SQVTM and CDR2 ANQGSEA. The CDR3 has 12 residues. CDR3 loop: CSVRAYQETQYF. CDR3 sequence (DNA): TGCAGCGTTAGAGCGTACCAAGAGACCCAGTACTTC.

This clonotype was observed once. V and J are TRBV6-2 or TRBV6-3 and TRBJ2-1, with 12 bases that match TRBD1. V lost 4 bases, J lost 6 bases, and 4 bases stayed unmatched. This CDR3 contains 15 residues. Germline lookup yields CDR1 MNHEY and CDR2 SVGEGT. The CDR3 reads CASSSGQGAINEQFF. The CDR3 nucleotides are TGTGCCAGCAGTTCGGGACAGGGGGCAATCAATGAGCAGTTCTTC.

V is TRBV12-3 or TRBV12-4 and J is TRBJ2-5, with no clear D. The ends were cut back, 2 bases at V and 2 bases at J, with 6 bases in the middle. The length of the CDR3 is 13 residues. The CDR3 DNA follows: TGTGCCAGCAGTTTACAGTTACAAGAGACCCAGTACTTC. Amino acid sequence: CASSLQLQETQYF.

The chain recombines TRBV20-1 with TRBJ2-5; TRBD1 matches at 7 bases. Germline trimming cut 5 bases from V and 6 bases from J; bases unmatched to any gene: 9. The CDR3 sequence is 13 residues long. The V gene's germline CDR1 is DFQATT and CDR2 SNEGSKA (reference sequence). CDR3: CSAWDSLSKTQYF. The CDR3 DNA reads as TGCAGTGCTTGGGACAGCCTTTCAAAGACCCAGTACTTC.

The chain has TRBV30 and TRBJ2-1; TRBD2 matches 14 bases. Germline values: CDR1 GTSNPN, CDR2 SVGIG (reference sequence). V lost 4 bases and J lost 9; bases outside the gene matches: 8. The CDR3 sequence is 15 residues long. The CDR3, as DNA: TGTGCCTGGATCTCGGGACTAGCGGGAGTAGGTGAGCAGTTCTTC. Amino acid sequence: CAWISGLAGVGEQFF.

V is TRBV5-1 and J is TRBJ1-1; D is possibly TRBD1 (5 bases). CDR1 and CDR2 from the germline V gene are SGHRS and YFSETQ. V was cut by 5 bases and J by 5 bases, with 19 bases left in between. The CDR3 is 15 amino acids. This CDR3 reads CASSRIPGLDTEAFF. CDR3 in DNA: TGCGCCAGCAGTCGGATTCCAGGGTTAGATACTGAAGCTTTCTTT.

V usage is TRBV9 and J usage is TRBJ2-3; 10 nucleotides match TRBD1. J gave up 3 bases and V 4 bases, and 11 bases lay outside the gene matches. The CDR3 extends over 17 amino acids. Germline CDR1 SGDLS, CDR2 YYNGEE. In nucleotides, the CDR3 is TGTGCCAGCAGCCCACGTAGTCCGGGACAGGGGACAGATACGCAGTATTTT. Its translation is CASSPRSPGQGTDTQYF. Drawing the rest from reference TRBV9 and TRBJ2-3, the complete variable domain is DSGVTQTPKHLITATGQRVTLRCSPRSGDLSVYWYQQSLDQGLQFLIQYYNGEERAKGNILERFSAQQFPDLHSELNLSSLELGDSALYFCASSPRSPGQGTDTQYFGPGTRLTVL.

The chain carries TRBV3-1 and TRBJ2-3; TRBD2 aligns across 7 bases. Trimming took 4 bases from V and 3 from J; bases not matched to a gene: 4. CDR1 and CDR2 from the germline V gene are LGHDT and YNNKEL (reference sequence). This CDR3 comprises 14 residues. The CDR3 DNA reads TGTGCCAGCAGCCCCCGGGGGGAGACAGATACGCAGTATTTT. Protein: CASSPRGETDTQYF.

CDR3 region: CAWSVGEGTEAFF. For the CDR3, the DNA is TGTGCCTGGAGTGTAGGGGAGGGCACTGAAGCTTTCTTT. The rearrangement links TRBV30 to TRBJ1-1, with D possibly TRBD1 on 5 matching bases. This CDR3 has 13 residues. V was pared by 0 bases and J by 4 bases, with 9 bases between. Germline CDR1 and CDR2: GTSNPN and SVGIG (reference sequence). Together with reference TRBV30 and TRBJ1-1, the CDR3 gives the full variable domain: SQTIHQWPATLVQPVGSPLSLECTVEGTSNPNLYWYRQAAGRGLQLLFYSVGIGQISSEVPQNLSASRPQDRQFILSSKKLLLSDSGFYLCAWSVGEGTEAFFGQGTRLTVV.

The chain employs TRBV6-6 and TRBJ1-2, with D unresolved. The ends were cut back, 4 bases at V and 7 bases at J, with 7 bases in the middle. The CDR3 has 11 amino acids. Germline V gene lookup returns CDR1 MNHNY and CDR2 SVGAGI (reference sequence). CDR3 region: CASSSRFGYTF. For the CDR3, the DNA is TGTGCCAGCAGTTCTCGGTTTGGCTACACCTTC.

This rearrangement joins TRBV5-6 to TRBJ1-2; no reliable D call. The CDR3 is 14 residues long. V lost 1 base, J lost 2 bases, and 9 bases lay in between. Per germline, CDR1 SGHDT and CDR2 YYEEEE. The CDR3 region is CASSLINGNYGYTF. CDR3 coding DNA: TGTGCCAGCAGCTTGATTAACGGAAACTATGGCTACACCTTC. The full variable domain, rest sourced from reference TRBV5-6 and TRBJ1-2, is DAGVTQSPTHLIKTRGQQVTLRCSPKSGHDTVSWYQQALGQGPQFIFQYYEEEERQRGNFPDRFSGHQFPNYSSELNVNALLLGDSALYLCASSLINGNYGYTFGSGTRLTVV.

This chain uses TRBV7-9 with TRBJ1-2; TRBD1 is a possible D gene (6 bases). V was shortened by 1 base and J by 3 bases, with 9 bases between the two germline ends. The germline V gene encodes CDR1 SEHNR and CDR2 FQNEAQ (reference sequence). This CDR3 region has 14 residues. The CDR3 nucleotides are TGTGCCAGCAGCTTAGGAAGGACAGACTATGGCTACACCTTC. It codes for CASSLGRTDYGYTF.